Here is one TCR beta chain with its context. Antigen: not known. Researchers took RNA transcripts and amplified the TCR beta CDR3 regions from them. Researchers ran a first-round RT-PCR on the TCR CDR3 using the HTBI primer set. TCRdb ran MiXCR on the multiplex PCR reads and lists one entry per CDR3 protein. The data hold approximately 610,000 distinct CDR3 sequences, with about a sixth observed a single time. Stability of Graves' hyperthyroidism was defined as absent ophthalmopathy progression within 18 months. Recently diagnosed hyperthyroidism of less than 2 months' duration affected patients aged 18 to 65. This entry is derived from a study of T cells in Graves' hyperthyroidism and ophthalmopathy. Study-wide context: Any treatment followed the collection of peripheral blood at initial diagnosis. Findings of the study overall: Most clonotypes expanded in the thyroid (above 0.001) were also present in blood.

Trimming cost V 1 base and J 7 bases; bases outside gene matches: 8. CDR1 is MGHRA and CDR2 is YSYEKL in the germline V gene. This CDR3 contains 15 residues. The receptor's source is a young woman with Graves' hyperthyroidism. Input material: blood. This chain links TRBV4-1 with TRBJ1-1; 8 nucleotides align to TRBD1. The CDR3 sequence: CASSQAPGGLGEAFF. CDR3 nucleotides: TGCGCCAGCAGCCAAGCCCCAGGGGGCTTGGGTGAAGCTTTCTTT.